This passage covers 11 T cell receptor beta chains from one sample sequenced in a study of cytomegalovirus exposure and HLA in healthy donors. The PCR contained 60 Vbeta and 13 Jbeta primers. Clones were read by immunoSEQ multiplex PCR, and TCRdb kept only the in-frame ones, dropping some. The repertoire holds over 150,000 clones, approximately 73% seen once, with less than 1.5% in the top ten. The sample consisted of PBMCs. These receptors originate from a man in his fifties or sixties in good health and CMV-seronegative.

J is TRBJ1-6 and V is TRBV5-4; 8 bases fit TRBD1. The CDR3 covers 16 residues. Trimming took 4 bases from V and 10 from J; bases not matched to a gene: 13. CDR1 is SGHNT and CDR2 is YYREEE in the germline V gene (reference sequence). CDR3 amino acids: CASSPRDRPSGSPLHF. DNA of the CDR3: TGTGCCAGCAGCCCGCGGGACAGGCCCTCTGGGTCACCCCTCCACTTT.

This clone has a single count. The genes are TRBV10-3 and TRBJ2-3; 7 bases map to TRBD2. Losses at the gene ends were 7 bases for V and 2 bases for J; bases not matched to a gene: 9. The CDR3 loop spans 15 amino acids. Germline loops: CDR1 ENHRY, CDR2 SYGVKD. This CDR3 reads CAIMPTSKSTDTQYF. In DNA, the CDR3 is TGTGCCATCATGCCGACTAGCAAATCCACAGATACGCAGTATTTT.

This clone occurred a few times. The chain employs TRBV5-1 and TRBJ2-3; possibly TRBD2 for D (6 bases). The CDR3 totals 15 residues. Looked up from germline, CDR1 is SGHRS and CDR2 is YFSETQ. V lost 4 bases and J 4 bases, leaving 16 bases between the germline ends. CDR3: CASSRRDFNADTQYF. In nucleotides, the CDR3 is TGCGCCAGCAGCCGCCGGGACTTTAATGCAGATACGCAGTATTTT.

The rearrangement uses TRBV28 and TRBJ2-2; 7 nucleotides agree with TRBD2. V trimming: 11 bases; J trimming: 3 bases; junction bases outside the gene matches: 15. CDR1 and CDR2 (germline): MDHEN, SYDVKM. The CDR3 spans 16 residues. CDR3 residues: CACMGEGTRDTGELFF. The CDR3 DNA is TGTGCCTGCATGGGGGAGGGCACAAGGGACACCGGGGAGCTGTTTTTT.

This clone is a singleton in its sample. The rearrangement joins TRBV6-4 to TRBJ2-2; D remains unclear. Deletions cut 7 bases from V and 4 bases from J, with 13 bases between. CDR1 and CDR2 (germline): MRHNA, SNTAGT. The CDR3 is 14 residues long. CDR3: CASNRVEVTGELFF. The DNA for the CDR3 is TGTGCCAGCAACCGGGTTGAAGTCACCGGGGAGCTGTTTTTT.

This clone was seen only once. This chain connects TRBV4-1 to TRBJ2-1, with D unclear. The CDR3 spans 16 residues. Per germline, CDR1 MGHRA and CDR2 YSYEKL. The V gene lost 0 bases and the J gene lost 2 bases, with 11 bases spanning the gap. The CDR3 DNA is TGCGCCAGCAGCCAAGAAAGCGCCGCAGCCTACAATGAGCAGTTCTTC. The encoded protein is CASSQESAAAYNEQFF.

The V call is TRBV20-1, the J call TRBJ2-7; 8 nucleotides align to TRBD1. The CDR3 has 11 amino acids. In germline, CDR1 is DFQATT, CDR2 SNEGSKA (reference sequence). The V and J ends lost 3 bases and 7 bases, in that order; junction bases with no gene match: 2. The DNA for the CDR3 is TGCAGTGCTAGGACAGGGGTGGAGCAGTACTTC. Translated: CSARTGVEQYF.

V is TRBV7-7 and J is TRBJ2-1; 7 bases align to TRBD1. Germline V gives CDR1 SSHAT, CDR2 FNYEAQ (reference sequence). This CDR3 spans 13 amino acids. The ends lost 5 bases at V and 10 bases at J; junction bases unmatched: 8. The CDR3 reads CASSRDRVGEQFF. The DNA of the CDR3 is TGTGCCAGCAGCCGAGACAGGGTCGGGGAGCAGTTCTTC.

The chain joins TRBV12-5 to TRBJ1-2, with D unclear. Deletions cut 6 bases from V and 14 bases from J, with 22 bases between. Germline V gives CDR1 LGHNT, CDR2 FRNRAP. The CDR3 totals 13 residues. The CDR3 sequence: CASGSGGREVRTF. CDR3 in DNA: TGTGCTAGTGGAAGTGGCGGGAGGGAGGTTAGGACCTTC.

The rearrangement links TRBV11-2 to TRBJ1-5; no clear D. V was clipped by 1 base and J by 2 bases, with 9 bases between them. Germline V lookup: CDR1 SGHAT, CDR2 FQNNGV. The CDR3 is 15 amino acids. The CDR3 bases are TGTGCCAGCAGCTTAGCCGGGGTGGGCAATCAGCCCCAGCATTTT. It encodes CASSLAGVGNQPQHF.

This clone has only a few counts. This chain uses TRBV6-6 with TRBJ1-4; no clear D. The germline V gene encodes CDR1 MNHNY and CDR2 SVGAGI (reference sequence). The V end lost 2 bases, the J end lost 8 bases, and 18 bases lay between the germline ends. The CDR3 covers 16 residues. CDR3 coding DNA: TGTGCCAGCAGTTACCCGAGGACCGACGAGGGAGAAAAACTGTTTTTT. Amino acid sequence: CASSYPRTDEGEKLFF.